The rows below give T cell receptor beta chains drawn from one sample of a study of blood T cell repertoires in COVID-19. Method: immunoSEQ multiplex PCR; TCRdb's copy keeps in-frame clones and lacks some. This sample has around 120,000 clones, with around 76% found just once. Specimen: peripheral blood. The receptors derive from a man aged 70-80 years with acute or convalescent COVID-19. Both conserved end residues are part of each CDR3. The order of the fields is CDR3 protein, V gene.

CASSYYRLQGYGYTF	TRBV6-2/TRBV6-3
CAIRSGTLNEKLFF	TRBV10-3
CASSLPGFNNEQFF	TRBV4-2
CASSVPTGEAEAFF	TRBV10-2
CASGHTGKVRNEQFF	TRBV12-5
CASSQPLDTGELFF	TRBV3-1/TRBV3-2
CASTQGGGQPQHF	TRBV3-1/TRBV3-2
CASSRGGSPNYGYTF	TRBV5-4
CASSYLSGAYNEQFF	TRBV6-6
CASSIKGQGVRSNYGYTF	TRBV18
CASSLAGQGIYEQFF	TRBV5-1
CASQTWGTSGGYGDNEQFF	TRBV5-1
CASSRFAGGGGEQFF	TRBV9
CASSYPRIGQGDNEQFF	TRBV6-2/TRBV6-3
CASNPEGNTGELFF	TRBV9
CASSQEKGLVHTQYF	TRBV4-2
CASRGGFETGELFF	TRBV2
CASSQDSFNEKLFF	TRBV4-1
CASSLKVERQETQYF	TRBV13
CASSLETAHETQYF	TRBV5-6
CASSSTPGGVGELFF	TRBV6-6
CATSSPGLPSNTGELFF	TRBV15
CASSETGDTYNEQFF	TRBV9
CASSRFGQQNQPQHF	TRBV6-5
CASSSNREQTQYF	TRBV5-1
CAISEADYSNQPQHF	TRBV10-3
CASSPGLAGGEGELFF	TRBV5-1
CASSKARREQYF	TRBV21-1
CASSSLGAGQPQHF	TRBV7-8
CASSQGAPSLGYEQYF	TRBV4-1
CASSLALGAGGPYNEQFF	TRBV7-2
CASSLGQAGPYEQYF	TRBV7-3
CASSYSGGDYGYTF	TRBV6-2/TRBV6-3
CASSWTGNQPQHF	TRBV14
CASRLGQFVTYNEQFF	TRBV5-1
CASSSDSFGNTIYF	TRBV9
CASSIGGKLRPLHF	TRBV19
CASSLGTDHQPQHF	TRBV18
CASSAMGASNQPQHF	TRBV9
CASSSQPGHQGLMNTEAFF	TRBV7-6
CASSTYSSGLVNEQFF	TRBV7-2
CASSLDPRPSTNYGYTF	TRBV5-1
CASTAVLWTQYF	TRBV6-5
CASRDRGNYTF	TRBV2
CATRLGHGEQFF	TRBV24-1
CASRYLAGGTDTQYF	TRBV19
CASRIGGGHVSYEQYF	TRBV19
CATSAPGTSGGGRDTQYF	TRBV15
CASSPPGANGYTF	TRBV27
CASSRTANNEQFF	TRBV19
CASSPTVTDTQYF	TRBV3-1/TRBV3-2
CASSHRQGPVPPQHF	TRBV6-2/TRBV6-3
CASSFRDRGGRETQYF	TRBV9
CASSQNARRNTIYF	TRBV18
CASSDLLLAGGETQYF	TRBV5-4
CASSNPRSGGYGYTF	TRBV19
CASSYLAGNDEQYF	TRBV4-3
CASSYSRQGNTEAFF	TRBV6-5
CASSLGQRDNEKLFF	TRBV25-1